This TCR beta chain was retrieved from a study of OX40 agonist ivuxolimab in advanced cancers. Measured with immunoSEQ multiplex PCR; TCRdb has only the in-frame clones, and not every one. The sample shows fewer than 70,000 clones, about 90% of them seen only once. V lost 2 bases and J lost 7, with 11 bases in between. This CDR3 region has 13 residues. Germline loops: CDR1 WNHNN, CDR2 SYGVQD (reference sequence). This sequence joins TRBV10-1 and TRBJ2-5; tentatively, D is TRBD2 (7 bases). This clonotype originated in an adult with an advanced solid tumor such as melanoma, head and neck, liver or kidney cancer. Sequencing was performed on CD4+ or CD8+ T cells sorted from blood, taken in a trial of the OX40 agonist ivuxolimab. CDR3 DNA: TGCGCCAGCAGTGAGGGACTAGGGGGGACCCAGTACTTC. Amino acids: CASSEGLGGTQYF.